This TCR beta chain was sequenced in a study of early stage breast cancer tumors. Study conclusions and caveats: Compared with adjacent normal breast tissue, tumors showed roughly 2.5-fold greater T cell density and higher clonality.

The CDR3 loop spans 14 amino acids. The J segment lost 0 bases and the V segment lost 5 bases, leaving 5 bases of the junction unmatched. The germline gives CDR1 SGHNT, CDR2 YYREEE (reference sequence). Only in-frame clones appear in the TCRdb table, and some are missing; sequencing was by immunoSEQ multiplex PCR. Of some 20,000 clones listed, about 83% were seen once; the top ten hold more than 1.5%. Concerning this clone itself: Antigen specificity is unknown.

V usage is TRBV5-4 and J usage is TRBJ2-7; the match to TRBD2 covers 7 bases. The sample taken for sequencing was blood. The receptor was derived from a person aged 70 to 85 with breast cancer. This CDR3 reads CASSQAGPSYEQYF. DNA for the CDR3: TGTGCCAGCAGTCAAGCGGGGCCCTCCTACGAGCAGTACTTC.